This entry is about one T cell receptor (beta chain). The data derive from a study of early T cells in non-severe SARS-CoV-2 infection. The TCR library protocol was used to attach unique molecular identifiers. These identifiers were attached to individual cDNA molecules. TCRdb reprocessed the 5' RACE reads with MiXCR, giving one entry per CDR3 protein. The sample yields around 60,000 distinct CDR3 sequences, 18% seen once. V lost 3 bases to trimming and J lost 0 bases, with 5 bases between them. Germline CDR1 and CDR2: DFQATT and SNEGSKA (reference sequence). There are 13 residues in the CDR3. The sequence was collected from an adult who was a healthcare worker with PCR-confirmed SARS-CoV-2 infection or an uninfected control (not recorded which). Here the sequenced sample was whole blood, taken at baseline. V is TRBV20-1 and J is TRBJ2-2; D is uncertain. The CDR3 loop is CSASSPNTGELFF. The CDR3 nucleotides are TGCAGTGCTAGTAGCCCGAACACCGGGGAGCTGTTTTTT.